The T cell receptor beta chain described here comes from a study of regulatory T cells in long-lasting Graves disease. Study-wide points: New patients shared 950 to 1,000 public clonotypes, fewer than the 2,500 to 3,000 shared by persistent patients. Analyses excluded thyroid tissue, covering peripheral blood alone.

Concerning this clonotype itself: Its antigen is unknown.

The CDR3 runs to 20 residues. V shed 2 bases and J 0 bases; nucleotides not matched to a gene: 14. Germline loops: CDR1 SEHNR, CDR2 FQNEAQ (reference sequence). Stated time point: persistent/refractory GD, antithyroid drugs over 5 years with positive TRAb. TCR sequences were obtained from RNA taken from PBMCs. Arm-PCR of CDR3 regions and iRepertoire HTBI primers were used to build TCR beta libraries. TCRdb fed the multiplex PCR reads into MiXCR, producing one record per CDR3 protein. The table has roughly 470,000 distinct CDR3 sequences, around 21% seen once. The gene calls are TRBV7-9 and TRBJ2-7, with 12 bases identical to TRBD1. The sequence derives from a female donor with Graves disease. Sequenced here: peripheral blood mononuclear cells (PBMCs), sampled when the disease was refractory, from a patient treated with antithyroid drugs. The CDR3 bases are TGTGCCAGCAGCTTATCGACCGGGACAGGGGGCGGGTGGGGCTCCTACGAGCAGTACTTC. It is translated as CASSLSTGTGGGWGSYEQYF.